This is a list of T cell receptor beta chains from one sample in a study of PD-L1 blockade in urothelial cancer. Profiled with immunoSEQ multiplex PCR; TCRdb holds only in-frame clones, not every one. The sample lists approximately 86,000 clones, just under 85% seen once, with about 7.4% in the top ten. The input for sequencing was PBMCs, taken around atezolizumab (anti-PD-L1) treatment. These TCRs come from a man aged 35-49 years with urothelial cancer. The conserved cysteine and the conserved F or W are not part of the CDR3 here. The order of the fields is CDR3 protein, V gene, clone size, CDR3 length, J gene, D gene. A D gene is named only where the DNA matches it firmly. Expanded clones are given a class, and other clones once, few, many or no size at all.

CDR3aa: ASSAEPSRSHEQY
v_gene: TRBV6-1
abundance: -
len: 13
j_gene: TRBJ2-7
d_gene: -

CDR3aa: ASSPYGTRGEAF
v_gene: TRBV27
abundance: -
len: 12
j_gene: TRBJ1-1
d_gene: -

CDR3aa: SVEGLSGNTIY
v_gene: TRBV29-1
abundance: -
len: 11
j_gene: TRBJ1-3
d_gene: -

CDR3aa: ASSMEAGSTDTQY
v_gene: TRBV19
abundance: -
len: 13
j_gene: TRBJ2-3
d_gene: -

CDR3aa: ASSLPTSGRPRGDTQY
v_gene: TRBV5-6
abundance: -
len: 16
j_gene: TRBJ2-3
d_gene: TRBD2

CDR3aa: ASSDTSGITDTQY
v_gene: TRBV6-1
abundance: once
len: 13
j_gene: TRBJ2-3
d_gene: TRBD2

CDR3aa: SVGPPASIRNEQF
v_gene: TRBV29-1
abundance: -
len: 13
j_gene: TRBJ2-1
d_gene: -

CDR3aa: ATSRVLMGTEQF
v_gene: TRBV15
abundance: -
len: 12
j_gene: TRBJ2-1
d_gene: -

CDR3aa: ASSVAWGQMSGNTIY
v_gene: TRBV9
abundance: once
len: 15
j_gene: TRBJ1-3
d_gene: -

CDR3aa: ASSLKNGSGEQY
v_gene: TRBV7-2
abundance: -
len: 12
j_gene: TRBJ2-7
d_gene: -

CDR3aa: ATSRDRAGLGYT
v_gene: TRBV15
abundance: -
len: 12
j_gene: TRBJ1-2
d_gene: TRBD1

CDR3aa: ASSPRVGGNTIY
v_gene: TRBV14
abundance: -
len: 12
j_gene: TRBJ1-3
d_gene: -

CDR3aa: ASSLEPENQPQH
v_gene: TRBV28
abundance: once
len: 12
j_gene: TRBJ1-5
d_gene: -

CDR3aa: ASSGTAKNTEAF
v_gene: TRBV19
abundance: once
len: 12
j_gene: TRBJ1-1
d_gene: TRBD1

CDR3aa: ASSPGGGEQF
v_gene: TRBV25-1
abundance: -
len: 10
j_gene: TRBJ2-1
d_gene: TRBD2

CDR3aa: ASSIGQGKAF
v_gene: TRBV6-5
abundance: -
len: 10
j_gene: TRBJ1-1
d_gene: -

CDR3aa: ASSLGAGLPYEQY
v_gene: TRBV7-9
abundance: -
len: 13
j_gene: TRBJ2-7
d_gene: TRBD2

CDR3aa: ASSLTGGDSAGGYT
v_gene: TRBV7-3
abundance: -
len: 14
j_gene: TRBJ1-2
d_gene: TRBD1

CDR3aa: ASTNIRDRTDTIY
v_gene: TRBV11-2
abundance: -
len: 13
j_gene: TRBJ1-3
d_gene: TRBD1

CDR3aa: ASSPHSRGNGELF
v_gene: TRBV9
abundance: -
len: 13
j_gene: TRBJ2-2
d_gene: -

CDR3aa: ASTKISRWEEETQY
v_gene: TRBV28
abundance: -
len: 14
j_gene: TRBJ2-5
d_gene: -

CDR3aa: ASSPPTAGRDEQY
v_gene: TRBV18
abundance: -
len: 13
j_gene: TRBJ2-7
d_gene: -

CDR3aa: SLSSGNTIY
v_gene: TRBV2
abundance: -
len: 9
j_gene: TRBJ1-3
d_gene: -

CDR3aa: ASSATSGPNTGELF
v_gene: TRBV9
abundance: -
len: 14
j_gene: TRBJ2-2
d_gene: TRBD2

CDR3aa: ASSGLAGGADTQY
v_gene: TRBV19
abundance: -
len: 13
j_gene: TRBJ2-3
d_gene: TRBD2

CDR3aa: ASTLAGEGYT
v_gene: TRBV28
abundance: -
len: 10
j_gene: TRBJ1-2
d_gene: -

CDR3aa: ASSLLRDRAGEKLF
v_gene: TRBV5-6
abundance: -
len: 14
j_gene: TRBJ1-4
d_gene: TRBD1

CDR3aa: ASSIIHGYEQY
v_gene: TRBV27
abundance: -
len: 11
j_gene: TRBJ2-7
d_gene: -

CDR3aa: ASRPQRDTDTQY
v_gene: TRBV6-5
abundance: -
len: 12
j_gene: TRBJ2-3
d_gene: -

CDR3aa: ASPSAGGPGISGNTIY
v_gene: TRBV2
abundance: once
len: 16
j_gene: TRBJ1-3
d_gene: -

CDR3aa: ASSPGQGGPSNQPQH
v_gene: TRBV27
abundance: -
len: 15
j_gene: TRBJ1-5
d_gene: TRBD1

CDR3aa: ASSSGTSGSYEQY
v_gene: TRBV6-5
abundance: -
len: 13
j_gene: TRBJ2-7
d_gene: TRBD2

CDR3aa: ASSLGAEYNEQF
v_gene: TRBV5-6
abundance: -
len: 12
j_gene: TRBJ2-1
d_gene: -

CDR3aa: ASSLEGLVVDTQY
v_gene: TRBV7-6
abundance: once
len: 13
j_gene: TRBJ2-3
d_gene: -

CDR3aa: ASSAQGRAGELF
v_gene: TRBV9
abundance: -
len: 12
j_gene: TRBJ2-2
d_gene: -

CDR3aa: ASSPRVNTEAF
v_gene: TRBV27
abundance: -
len: 11
j_gene: TRBJ1-1
d_gene: -

CDR3aa: ASSFRGQGNQPQH
v_gene: TRBV28
abundance: -
len: 13
j_gene: TRBJ1-5
d_gene: -

CDR3aa: ASTAEDNEQF
v_gene: TRBV7-9
abundance: -
len: 10
j_gene: TRBJ2-1
d_gene: -

CDR3aa: ASSEAAGETQY
v_gene: TRBV19
abundance: -
len: 11
j_gene: TRBJ2-5
d_gene: -

CDR3aa: ASGGGPRGSNQPQH
v_gene: TRBV28
abundance: once
len: 14
j_gene: TRBJ1-5
d_gene: -

CDR3aa: ASSVTSGSSNTGELF
v_gene: TRBV18
abundance: -
len: 15
j_gene: TRBJ2-2
d_gene: TRBD2

CDR3aa: ASIRSGANVLT
v_gene: TRBV6-1
abundance: -
len: 11
j_gene: TRBJ2-6
d_gene: -

CDR3aa: ASSGGGAGGLYEQY
v_gene: TRBV2
abundance: -
len: 14
j_gene: TRBJ2-7
d_gene: -

CDR3aa: ASSQVGDGGRPQH
v_gene: TRBV4-1
abundance: -
len: 13
j_gene: TRBJ1-5
d_gene: -

CDR3aa: ASSTTGLAGGLDTQY
v_gene: TRBV19
abundance: -
len: 15
j_gene: TRBJ2-3
d_gene: TRBD2

CDR3aa: ASSFTGLSYNEQF
v_gene: TRBV27
abundance: -
len: 13
j_gene: TRBJ2-1
d_gene: -